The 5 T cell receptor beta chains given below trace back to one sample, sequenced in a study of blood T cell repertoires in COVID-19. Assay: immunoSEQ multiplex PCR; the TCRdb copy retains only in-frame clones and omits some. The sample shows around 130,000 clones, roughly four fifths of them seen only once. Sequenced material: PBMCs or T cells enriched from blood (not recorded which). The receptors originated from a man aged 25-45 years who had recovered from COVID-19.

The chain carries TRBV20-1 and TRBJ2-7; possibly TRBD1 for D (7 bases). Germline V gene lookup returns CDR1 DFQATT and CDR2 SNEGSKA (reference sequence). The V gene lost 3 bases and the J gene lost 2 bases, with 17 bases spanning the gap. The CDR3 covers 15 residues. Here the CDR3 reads CSASPQGRETYEQYF. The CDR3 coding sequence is TGCAGTGCTAGTCCACAGGGGCGGGAAACCTACGAGCAGTACTTC.

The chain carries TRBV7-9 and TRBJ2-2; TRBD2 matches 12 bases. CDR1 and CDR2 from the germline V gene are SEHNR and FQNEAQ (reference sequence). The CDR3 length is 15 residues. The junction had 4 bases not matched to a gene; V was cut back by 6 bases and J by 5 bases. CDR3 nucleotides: TGTGCCAGCAGACCTAGCGGGAGGGAAACCGGGGAGCTGTTTTTT. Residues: CASRPSGRETGELFF.

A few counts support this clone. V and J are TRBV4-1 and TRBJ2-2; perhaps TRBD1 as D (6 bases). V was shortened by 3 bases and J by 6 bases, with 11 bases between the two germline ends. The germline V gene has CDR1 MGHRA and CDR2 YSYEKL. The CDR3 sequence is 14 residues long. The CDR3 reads CASSHHRVPGELFF. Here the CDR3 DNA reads TGCGCCAGCAGCCATCACAGGGTCCCCGGGGAGCTGTTTTTT.

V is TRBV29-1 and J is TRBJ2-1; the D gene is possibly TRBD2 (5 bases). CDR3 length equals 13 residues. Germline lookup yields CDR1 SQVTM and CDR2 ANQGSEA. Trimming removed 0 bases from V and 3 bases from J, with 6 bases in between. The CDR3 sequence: CSVEDRDYNEQFF. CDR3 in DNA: TGCAGCGTTGAAGATCGGGACTACAATGAGCAGTTCTTC.

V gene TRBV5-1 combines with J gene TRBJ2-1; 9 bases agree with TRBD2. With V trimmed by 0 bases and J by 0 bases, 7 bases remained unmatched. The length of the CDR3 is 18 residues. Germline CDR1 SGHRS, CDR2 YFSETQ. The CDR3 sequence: CASSLDLAGVSSYNEQFF. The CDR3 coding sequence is TGCGCCAGCAGCTTGGATTTAGCGGGGGTCAGCTCCTACAATGAGCAGTTCTTC.